A single T cell receptor (beta chain) is shown here with its context. Its specificity is not known. The sample comes from a study of shared clonotypes between healthy human individuals. Study results and caveats: The sampled material consisted only of blood, and tissue repertoires are likely to differ.

This CDR3 region has 14 residues. Germline CDR1 and CDR2: MNHNS and SASEGT. V was shortened by 6 bases and J by 6 bases, with 18 bases between the two germline ends. Produced via immunoSEQ multiplex PCR; TCRdb's table is partial and in-frame only. The table includes approximately 1.5 million clones, 98% detected once. The chain has TRBV6-1 and TRBJ2-7; D assignment may be TRBD1 or TRBD2 (5 bases each). The source is a man younger than 40 in good health. Sequencing input: naive CD4+ T cells sorted from blood. Subset defined: CD45RA+ positively selected. For the CDR3, the DNA is TGTGCCAGCAGCAAACGAGGGGACCACGGCGAGCAGTACTTC. As protein: CASSKRGDHGEQYF.